The sequence of this TCR beta chain was determined in a study of blood T cell repertoires in COVID-19. Study at large: T cells, B-cell-depleted T cells, or PBMCs provided the cDNA or gDNA that served as material.

The CDR3 runs 12 residues. Trimming at V came to 6 bases and at J to 3 bases, leaving 1 base not matched to a gene. Germline V gene lookup returns CDR1 MNHNY and CDR2 SVGAGI (reference sequence). Libraries were prepared by immunoSEQ multiplex PCR; TCRdb keeps only in-frame clonotypes and omits some of them. This sample has over 45,000 clones; roughly 87% occur once, and the top ten carry roughly 7.1%. The sample taken for sequencing was peripheral blood. The TCR sequence derives from a man aged 45-65 years with active COVID-19. This chain joins TRBV6-6 and TRBJ1-2, with TRBD1 matching 7 bases. The CDR3 protein is CASRTGDYGYTF. CDR3 nucleotide sequence: TGTGCCAGCAGAACAGGGGACTATGGCTACACCTTC.